Listed below are T cell receptor beta chains from one sample, sequenced in a study of blood T cell repertoires in COVID-19. Profiled with immunoSEQ multiplex PCR; TCRdb holds only in-frame clones, not every one. This table holds about 240,000 clones, roughly 90% found once. The source material was PBMCs or T cells enriched from blood (not recorded which). The receptors originated from a woman aged 25 to 45 who had recovered from COVID-19. CDR3s include the opening cysteine and the closing phenylalanine or tryptophan.

v_call cdr3_aa
TRBV29-1 CSVEFRAYEQYF
TRBV4-3 CASSQERTTGYTF
TRBV19 CASSPRDRGIYNEQFF
TRBV4-3 CASSQDHSGGPYEQYF
TRBV4-3 CASSQVAGRIYGYTF
TRBV28 CASTETGDQPQHF
TRBV7-2 CASSLGVAAYEQYF
TRBV19 CASSGGIDTEAFF
TRBV5-1 CASRDRGSLNEKLFF
TRBV9 CASSASPGVWGSHEKLFF
TRBV4-2 CASSQTTGTLYGYTF
TRBV28 CASRTGDRQPQHF
TRBV27 CASSLGPMNTEAFF
TRBV29-1 CSVGAPNTGELFF
TRBV12-3/TRBV12-4 CASRRDFANEQFF
TRBV6-5 CASSSGRREVNEQFF
TRBV6-5 CASTQGWNSPLHF
TRBV6-2/TRBV6-3 CASSYSLGLEVYNEQFF
TRBV7-2 CASRLAGDYNEQFF
TRBV7-7 CASSFLDSTGELFF
TRBV7-9 CASSFGQGNTEAFF
TRBV7-9 CASTPLAGENIQYF
TRBV5-4 CASSRDRGLREQYF
TRBV3-1/TRBV3-2 CASSQQEAYGYTF
TRBV27 CASSRGLAGAYNEQFF
TRBV7-9 CASSRDRGSYGYTF
TRBV3-1/TRBV3-2 CASSQVPAPYNEQFF
TRBV29-1 CSASHQNEKLFF
TRBV30 CAWSPYLTIAGSHRGADTQYF
TRBV5-1 CASSLGSGRNYNEQFF
TRBV28 CASSLRAGGGQPQHF
TRBV5-6 CASSFRDNYGYTF
TRBV12-3/TRBV12-4 CASSLFGVGYTF
TRBV5-1 CASSLYSAGGGLDTQYF
TRBV5-1 CASSLAANTGELFF
TRBV4-1 CASSRFYAYSNQPQHF
TRBV30 CAWSVGTDLLLISGNTIYF
TRBV20-1 CSASPRSGNDEQFF
TRBV30 CAWQGASNQPQHF
TRBV7-9 CASSPWGGPYGYTF
TRBV4-2 CASSHPRTSGSTYEQYF
TRBV28 CASSFRQGAGTGELFF
TRBV6-5 CASSRGRGRGQPQHF
TRBV5-1 CASSAPGTGPGYTF
TRBV4-2 CASSQRGIGQPQHF
TRBV7-2 CASSSERHNYGYTF
TRBV7-9 CASSPLDSQQYF
TRBV7-2 CASSTHRGPSGYTF
TRBV11-2 CASSLDPPGGTYNEQFF
TRBV7-2 CASTQTLYGYTF
TRBV2 CASSGDRGNSPLHF